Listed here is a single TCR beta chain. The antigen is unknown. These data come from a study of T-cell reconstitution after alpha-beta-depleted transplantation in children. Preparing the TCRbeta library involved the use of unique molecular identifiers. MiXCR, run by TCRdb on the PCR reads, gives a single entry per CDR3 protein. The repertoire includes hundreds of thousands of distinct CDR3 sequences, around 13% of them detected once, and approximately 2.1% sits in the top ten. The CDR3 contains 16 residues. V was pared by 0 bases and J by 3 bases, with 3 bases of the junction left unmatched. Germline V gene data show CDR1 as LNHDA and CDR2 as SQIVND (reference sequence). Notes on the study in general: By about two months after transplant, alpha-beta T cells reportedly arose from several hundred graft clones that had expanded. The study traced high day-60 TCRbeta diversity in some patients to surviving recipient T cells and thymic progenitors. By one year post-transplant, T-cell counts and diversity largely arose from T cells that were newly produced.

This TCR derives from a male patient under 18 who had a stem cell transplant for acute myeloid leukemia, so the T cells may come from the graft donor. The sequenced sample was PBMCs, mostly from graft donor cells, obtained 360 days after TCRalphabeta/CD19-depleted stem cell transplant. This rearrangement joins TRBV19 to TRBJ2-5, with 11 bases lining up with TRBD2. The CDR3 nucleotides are TGTGCCAGTAGTATAGACCTACTAGCGGGAGAAGAGACCCAGTACTTC. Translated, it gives CASSIDLLAGEETQYF.